The rows below give T cell receptor beta chains drawn from one sample of a study of somatic mutations in cytotoxic T cells in rheumatoid arthritis. The assay was immunoSEQ multiplex PCR, and TCRdb's table has in-frame clones only and misses some. The table shows approximately 20,000 clones, with under 85% occurring only once. Sequencing used CD8+ T cells sorted from blood. The receptor set was obtained from a man between 18 and 35 years old with rheumatoid arthritis. Both conserved end residues are part of each CDR3. Each record gives: J gene, D gene, V gene, clone size, CDR3 protein, CDR3 DNA. D genes are given only for firm matches. Size tells how often a clone was seen (once, few, many) or the class of an expanded clone, and some rows leave it out.

>TRBJ2-6|.|TRBV7-9|.
CASSSGISGANVLTF
TGTGCCAGCAGCTCCGGGATCTCTGGGGCCAACGTCCTGACTTTC
>TRBJ1-6|.|TRBV7-9|.
CASSFSRGNSNSPLHF
TGTGCCAGCAGCTTTAGCAGGGGTAATAGTAATTCACCCCTCCACTTT
>TRBJ2-3|.|TRBV7-2|once
CASSPKPTDTQYF
TGTGCCAGCAGCCCGAAACCCACAGATACGCAGTATTTT
>TRBJ1-2|.|TRBV7-9|few
CASSSTPSGGYGYTF
TGTGCCAGCAGCTCTACACCATCGGGAGGGTATGGCTACACCTTC
>TRBJ1-2|.|TRBV5-6|.
CASSTETRPYYGYTF
TGTGCCAGCAGCACAGAGACCAGGCCGTACTATGGCTACACCTTC
>TRBJ2-3|TRBD2|TRBV9|.
CASSTSGVTDTQYF
TGTGCCAGCAGCACTAGCGGGGTTACAGATACGCAGTATTTT
>TRBJ2-7|.|TRBV27|.
CASSETGEAAYEQYF
TGTGCCAGCAGTGAAACAGGCGAGGCCGCCTACGAGCAGTACTTC
>TRBJ1-6|.|TRBV6-5|.
CASSYSRSSYNSPLHF
TGTGCCAGCAGTTACTCGCGGAGCTCCTATAATTCACCCCTCCACTTT
>TRBJ1-1|.|TRBV6-6|.
CASKWGGVETEAFF
TGTGCCAGCAAATGGGGAGGGGTGGAGACTGAAGCTTTCTTT
>TRBJ2-2|TRBD2|TRBV5-6|.
CASSLAGPNTGELFF
TGTGCCAGCAGTCTAGCGGGGCCAAACACCGGGGAGCTGTTTTTT
>TRBJ1-1|.|TRBV19|.
CASETVMNTEAFF
TGTGCCAGTGAGACGGTGATGAACACTGAAGCTTTCTTT
>TRBJ2-7|.|TRBV30|.
CAWSEVYEQYF
TGTGCCTGGAGTGAGGTCTACGAGCAGTACTTC
>TRBJ2-3|TRBD2|TRBV28|.
CASSLSGGDTQYF
TGTGCCAGCAGCCTTAGCGGGGGAGATACGCAGTATTTT
>TRBJ2-1|TRBD2|TRBV13|.
CASSPWTSGARDEQFF
TGTGCCAGCAGCCCCTGGACTAGCGGGGCGAGGGATGAGCAGTTCTTC
>TRBJ1-5|.|TRBV7-8|.
CASSFRGVRDPNQPQHF
TGTGCCAGCAGCTTCCGCGGGGTCAGGGACCCAAATCAGCCCCAGCATTTT
>TRBJ1-1|.|TRBV12-5|few
CASGRGSTEAFF
TGTGCTAGCGGGAGGGGAAGCACTGAAGCTTTCTTT
>TRBJ2-2|.|TRBV6-5|.
CASSYRVTGELFF
TGTGCCAGCAGTTACAGGGTCACCGGGGAGCTGTTTTTT
>TRBJ2-7|.|TRBV15|.
CATSREPHGSYEQYF
TGTGCCACCAGCAGAGAGCCGCACGGCTCCTACGAGCAGTACTTC
>TRBJ1-4|TRBD1|TRBV13|.
CASSSQTGRLANEKLFF
TGTGCCAGCAGCTCACAGACAGGGAGGTTGGCTAATGAAAAACTGTTTTTT
>TRBJ2-4|.|TRBV4-2|.
CASSQGKFEAKNIQYF
TGTGCCAGCAGCCAAGGAAAGTTCGAAGCCAAAAACATTCAGTACTTC
>TRBJ2-3|.|TRBV28|.
CASSFSFRAGGGDTQYF
TGTGCCAGCAGTTTTAGCTTCCGGGCTGGAGGAGGGGATACGCAGTATTTT
>TRBJ2-7|TRBD1|TRBV5-4|.
CASSPGTGLSYEQYF
TGTGCCAGCAGCCCAGGGACAGGCCTATCCTACGAGCAGTACTTC